The present T cell receptor beta chain was sequenced within a study of T cells after yellow fever vaccination. TCRdb re-called the 5' RACE reads with MiXCR, one entry per CDR3 protein. Among under 15,000 distinct CDR3 sequences, about 5% were seen once, and the ten largest hold roughly 0.9%. The germline gives CDR1 LGHNA, CDR2 YSLEER. V was clipped by 1 base and J by 7 bases; unmatched bases: 4. CDR3 size: 15 residues. Within the sample, this clonotype is medium-sized. The specimen comprised PBMCs, either bulk or a sorted T-cell subset (CD4+, CD8+, memory, or dextramer-sorted; not recorded which), sampled on the day of the yellow fever booster vaccination. The V call is TRBV4-3, the J call TRBJ1-4, with 9 positions matching TRBD1. The receptor was isolated from a man aged 25 to 45 who received the YFV17D yellow fever vaccine. DNA of the CDR3: TGCGCCAGCAGCCAAGGGGACAGGGACCGTGAAAAACTGTTTTTT. It specifies CASSQGDRDREKLFF.